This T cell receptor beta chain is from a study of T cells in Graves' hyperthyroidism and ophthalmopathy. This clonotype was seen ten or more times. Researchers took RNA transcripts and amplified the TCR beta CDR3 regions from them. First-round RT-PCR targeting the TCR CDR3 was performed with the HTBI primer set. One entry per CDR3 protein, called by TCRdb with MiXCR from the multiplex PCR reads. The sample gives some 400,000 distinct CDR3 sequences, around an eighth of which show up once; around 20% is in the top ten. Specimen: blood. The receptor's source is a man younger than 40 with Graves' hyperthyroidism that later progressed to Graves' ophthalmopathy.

The CDR3 region has the DNA TGTGCCAGCAGTTACCACAGGGGAGAGACCCAGTACTTC. Translated, it gives CASSYHRGETQYF. The chain couples TRBV6-2 or TRBV6-3 to TRBJ2-5; 7 nucleotides agree with TRBD1. The V and J ends lost 2 bases and 4 bases, in that order; junction bases with no gene match: 1. The germline gives CDR1 MNHEY, CDR2 SVGEGT. The CDR3 contains 13 residues.